These 30 T cell receptor beta chains share one sample of origin, sequenced in a study of vaccination and CD4 T cells after COVID-19. No antigen has been identified for these receptors. Cultured CD4+ T cells had their DNA profiled by the Oncomine TCR Beta short-read assay. TCRdb redid the calling of the PCR reads with MiXCR, one entry per CDR3 protein. The table shows about 15,000 distinct CDR3 sequences, with about two fifths occurring only once. As to treatment: approximately nine-day PBMC culture with coronavirus spike peptide pools or control peptides (ViraFEST assay). This material consisted of CD4+ T cells from blood, cultured in vitro, taken before SARS-CoV-2 vaccination. Receptors were obtained from a human donor who had recovered from COVID-19.

This chain connects TRBV20-1 to TRBJ2-7; 10 bases align to TRBD1. With 5 bases clipped from V and 1 base from J, the junction kept 5 bases outside the gene matches. The CDR3 runs 14 residues. CDR1 is DFQATT and CDR2 is SNEGSKA in the germline V gene (reference sequence). The DNA for the CDR3 is TGCAGTGCTCAGGGACAGGGGTCGTCCTACGAGCAGTACTTC. It yields the protein CSAQGQGSSYEQYF.

The V call is TRBV19, the J call TRBJ1-6, with TRBD1 as a possible D gene (5 bases). CDR1 and CDR2 from the germline V gene are LNHDA and SQIVND (reference sequence). V was trimmed by 2 bases and J by 8 bases, leaving 7 bases between them. CDR3 size: 13 residues. CDR3 DNA sequence: TGTGCCAGTAGTATAAGGGGAGATTCACCCCTCCACTTT. Amino acid sequence: CASSIRGDSPLHF.

This clonotype was counted only a few times. This CDR3 reads CASSLGGARGWGGYTF. The CDR3 nucleotides are TGTGCCAGCAGCCTGGGGGGCGCCAGGGGATGGGGTGGCTACACCTTC. The chain joins TRBV7-2 to TRBJ1-2, with D perhaps matching TRBD1 (6 bases). Germline assignment: CDR1 SGHTA and CDR2 FQGNSA. Trimming stripped 5 bases from V and 7 bases from J, with 23 bases between. CDR3 size: 16 residues. The whole variable domain, filled in from reference TRBV7-2 and TRBJ1-2, reads GAGVSQSPSNKVTEKGKDVELRCDPISGHTALYWYRQSLGQGLEFLIYFQGNSAPDKSGLPSDRFSAERTGGSVSTLTIQRTQQEDSAVYLCASSLGGARGWGGYTFGSGTRLTVV.

The CDR3 spells CASSPRDSDQETQYF. The CDR3 DNA is TGTGCCAGCAGCCCCCGCGACAGTGACCAAGAGACCCAGTACTTC. This chain connects TRBV5-4 to TRBJ2-5, with D perhaps TRBD1 (5 bases). The CDR3 runs to 15 residues. Trimming pared 4 bases from V and 0 bases from J, leaving 13 bases between. The germline V gene encodes CDR1 SGHNT and CDR2 YYREEE (reference sequence).

About this clonotype itself: It is likely a read error, because the conserved phenylalanine at the end of the CDR3 is missing. V is TRBV6-2 or TRBV6-3 and J is TRBJ2-5; 8 positions agree with TRBD2. J was trimmed by 0 bases and V by 3 bases; bases with no gene match: 6. The CDR3 totals 16 residues. Germline loops: CDR1 MNHEY, CDR2 SVGEGT. This CDR3 is CASSYTRLAHQETQYL. The CDR3 DNA sequence: TGTGCCAGCAGTTATACGCGACTAGCGCACCAAGAGACCCAGTACCTC.

The chain is built from TRBV20-1 and TRBJ2-3, with D hard to call. V was pared by 5 bases and J by 3 bases, with 21 bases between. This CDR3 has 16 amino acids. Looked up from germline, CDR1 is DFQATT and CDR2 is SNEGSKA (reference sequence). The DNA of the CDR3 is TGCAGTGCTGGACGACACGCGCTGGACCTTACAGATACGCAGTATTTT. This gives the protein CSAGRHALDLTDTQYF.

The chain combines TRBV28 with TRBJ1-2; no clear D. CDR1 is MDHEN, CDR2 SYDVKM, per germline. V was trimmed by 4 bases and J by 6 bases, leaving 18 bases between them. The CDR3 covers 15 residues. The DNA for the CDR3 is TGTGCCAGCAGTTCCTCCCGGGCCCTATTTCATGGCTACACCTTC. It encodes CASSSSRALFHGYTF.

The gene calls are TRBV29-1 and TRBJ1-1; D perhaps matches TRBD1 (5 bases). The CDR3 sequence is 13 residues long. The V end was cut by 4 bases, the J end by 3 bases, with 12 bases between. Per germline, CDR1 SQVTM and CDR2 ANQGSEA. The chain's CDR3 is CSVGPGRYTEAFF. CDR3 in DNA: TGCAGCGTTGGGCCAGGGAGGTACACTGAAGCTTTCTTT.

V usage is TRBV25-1 and J usage is TRBJ2-3; the D is unclear. The V gene's germline CDR1 is MGHDK and CDR2 SYGVNS. The CDR3 is 15 amino acids. The V gene lost 8 bases and the J gene lost 4 bases, with 19 bases spanning the gap. As DNA, the CDR3 is TGTGCCAGCTCGCCCGGGTCCCCAGTGGCAGATACGCAGTATTTT. It specifies CASSPGSPVADTQYF.

The rearrangement joins TRBV7-2 to TRBJ2-1; D is undetermined. V gave up 4 bases and J gave up 8 bases, with 12 bases separating them. Germline V gene sequence: CDR1 SGHTA, CDR2 FQGNSA. The CDR3 runs 13 residues. The chain's CDR3 is CASSSRPPDEQFF. For the CDR3, the DNA is TGTGCCAGCAGCTCGAGACCCCCGGATGAGCAGTTCTTC.

For the CDR3, the DNA is TGTGCCAGCAGTCCCACAGCTAACTATGGCTACACCTTC. Protein sequence: CASSPTANYGYTF. The chain employs TRBV6-1 and TRBJ1-2; D remains ambiguous. Germline assignment: CDR1 MNHNS and CDR2 SASEGT. V lost 5 bases to trimming and J lost 0 bases, with 7 bases between them. There are 13 residues in the CDR3.

The rearrangement uses TRBV15 and TRBJ1-2; 8 bases line up with TRBD1. J lost 7 bases, V lost 3 bases, and 7 bases had no gene match. Germline CDR1 LNHNV, CDR2 YYDKDF (reference sequence). The CDR3 runs 14 residues. CDR3 sequence: CATSRTRTGIGYTF. In nucleotides, the CDR3 is TGTGCCACCAGCAGGACCCGGACAGGGATTGGCTACACCTTC.

The chain uses TRBV28 and TRBJ1-5, with a weak D call TRBD1 (5 bases). Germline V lookup: CDR1 MDHEN, CDR2 SYDVKM. This CDR3 is 14 amino acids long. Trimming stripped 3 bases from V and 6 bases from J, with 12 bases between. The CDR3 region has the DNA TGTGCCAGCAGTTTGTCCCTGGGGCTTCAGCCCCAGCATTTT. It translates to CASSLSLGLQPQHF.

The CDR3 DNA reads as TGTGCCAGCAGTGACCTACTCCGAGGGGACTCTGGGGCCAACGTCCTGACTTTC. Its protein product is CASSDLLRGDSGANVLTF. The rearrangement links TRBV6-4 to TRBJ2-6, with D perhaps being TRBD1 or TRBD2 (5 bases each). The CDR3 consists of 18 residues. V was shortened by 2 bases and J by 0 bases, with 14 bases between the two germline ends. Germline V gene data show CDR1 as MRHNA and CDR2 as SNTAGT.

The gene calls are TRBV5-8 and TRBJ1-1; D is unclear. CDR1 and CDR2 (germline): SGHTS, YDEGEE. This CDR3 has 13 residues. Trimming took off 2 bases at V and 1 base at J, with 6 bases between the two ends. Here the CDR3 DNA reads TGTGCCAGCAGCTTAAACAAGAACACTGAAGCTTTCTTT. Its protein is CASSLNKNTEAFF.

The CDR3 spells CSASELAGGPLESYEQYF. As DNA, the CDR3 is TGCAGTGCTAGCGAACTAGCGGGAGGGCCTCTAGAATCCTACGAGCAGTACTTC. The gene calls are TRBV20-1 and TRBJ2-7; TRBD2 matches 13 bases. The trim removed 3 bases at V and 1 base at J, leaving 12 bases unmatched. The CDR3 is 18 residues long. The germline CDR1 and CDR2 sequences are DFQATT and SNEGSKA (reference sequence).

DNA of the CDR3: TGTGCCAGCAGCTTAAGTGGCTCACGGGCCAACGTCCTGACTTTC. Residues: CASSLSGSRANVLTF. The V gene is TRBV7-8, the J gene TRBJ2-6; no reliable D call. Germline values: CDR1 SGHVS, CDR2 FQNEAQ. The V end lost 2 bases, the J end lost 5 bases, and 10 bases lay between the germline ends. The CDR3 length is 15 residues.

This clonotype was seen more than once but under ten times. The V gene is TRBV6-2 or TRBV6-3, the J gene TRBJ2-5; 8 bases map to TRBD1. CDR3 length: 16 residues. The germline gives CDR1 MNHEY, CDR2 SVGEGT. V shed 2 bases and J 0 bases; nucleotides not matched to a gene: 5. The CDR3 region is CASSYGPTGDQETQYF. For the CDR3, the DNA is TGTGCCAGCAGTTACGGACCGACAGGGGACCAAGAGACCCAGTACTTC.

The sample holds one count of this clonotype. This chain links TRBV7-2 with TRBJ1-1; weak D call: TRBD1 (5 bases). The V and J ends lost 1 base and 3 bases respectively, with 12 bases between them. This CDR3 has 15 amino acids. The germline CDR1 and CDR2 sequences are SGHTA and FQGNSA. CDR3: CASSLEGSWDTEAFF. DNA of the CDR3: TGTGCCAGCAGCTTAGAGGGGTCGTGGGACACTGAAGCTTTCTTT.

This chain links TRBV7-3 with TRBJ2-7; D is perhaps TRBD1 (6 bases). CDR1 is SGHTA and CDR2 is FQGTGA in the germline V gene. V lost 4 bases, J lost 5 bases, and 15 bases lay in between. The length of the CDR3 is 14 residues. The CDR3 DNA is TGTGCCAGCAGCTATCGGGGCAGGGGCGACGAGCAGTACTTC. Its protein is CASSYRGRGDEQYF.

V usage is TRBV29-1 and J usage is TRBJ2-1, with a tentative D call TRBD2 (5 bases). Germline values: CDR1 SQVTM, CDR2 ANQGSEA. This CDR3 is built from 13 residues. Trimming took 3 bases from V and 7 from J, leaving 13 bases between them. In DNA form, the CDR3 reads TGCAGCGTTGATAGTGTCCCGGGGAATGAGCAGTTCTTC. This sequence encodes CSVDSVPGNEQFF.

V gene TRBV27 combines with J gene TRBJ2-7, with TRBD2 identical over 8 bases. The V gene's germline CDR1 is MNHEY and CDR2 SMNVEV (reference sequence). The CDR3 consists of 15 residues. V shed 5 bases, J shed 0 bases, and the junction held 6 bases outside the gene matches. CDR3: CASSLVAGSSYEQYF. The CDR3 coding sequence is TGTGCCAGCAGTCTCGTAGCGGGGAGCTCCTACGAGCAGTACTTC.

This chain connects TRBV20-1 to TRBJ2-1, with 15 bases matching TRBD2. The CDR3 consists of 20 residues. Losses at the gene ends were 3 bases for V and 5 bases for J; bases not matched to a gene: 17. The germline V gene has CDR1 DFQATT and CDR2 SNEGSKA (reference sequence). CDR3 DNA sequence: TGCAGTGCTAGCGCCGGGACTAGCGGGAGGCCCCTCTTAGATGACAATGAGCAGTTCTTC. This gives the protein CSASAGTSGRPLLDDNEQFF.

In the case of this clonotype: The conserved phenylalanine or tryptophan normally closing the CDR3 is absent here, so this likely arose from a read error. The chain combines TRBV7-9 with TRBJ1-2, with D perhaps TRBD1 (6 bases). Germline lookup yields CDR1 SEHNR and CDR2 FQNEAQ (reference sequence). The CDR3 spans 14 residues. With 4 bases removed from V and 3 bases from J, the gap between germline ends came to 12 bases. The CDR3 coding sequence is TGTGCCAGCAGCTCCCTACAGGGTTACTATGGCTACACCCTC. Translated, it gives CASSSLQGYYGYTL.

V gene TRBV29-1 combines with J gene TRBJ1-1; no clear D. V was shortened by 1 base and J by 1 base, with 4 bases between the two germline ends. The germline V gene encodes CDR1 SQVTM and CDR2 ANQGSEA. The CDR3 runs 12 residues. The CDR3 sequence is CSVEVANTEAFF. For the CDR3, the DNA is TGCAGCGTTGAAGTAGCGAACACTGAAGCTTTCTTT.

Judged by abundance, this clonotype is large. This chain connects TRBV6-1 to TRBJ1-1; D is perhaps TRBD1 (6 bases). The CDR3 length is 15 residues. The germline V gene has CDR1 MNHNS and CDR2 SASEGT. V dropped 6 bases and J dropped 1 base, with 15 bases sitting between them. This CDR3 is CASSQNGGRNTEAFF. DNA of the CDR3: TGTGCCAGCAGCCAGAATGGGGGCAGGAACACTGAAGCTTTCTTT.

The rearrangement links TRBV27 to TRBJ2-7; D gene ambiguous. Germline-derived CDR1 and CDR2 are MNHEY and SMNVEV (reference sequence). The CDR3 is made up of 15 amino acids. Trimming removed 6 bases at V and 0 bases at J, with 15 bases between. The chain's CDR3 is CASSLRSAPSYEQYF. DNA of the CDR3: TGTGCCAGCAGCTTGCGATCAGCCCCCTCCTACGAGCAGTACTTC.

The chain employs TRBV19 and TRBJ1-2; D is possibly TRBD1 (5 bases). The CDR3 extends over 15 amino acids. Germline V lookup: CDR1 LNHDA, CDR2 SQIVND (reference sequence). The CDR3 sequence is CGYFAGLPKNYGYTF. CDR3 coding DNA: TGTGGGTATTTTGCGGGACTCCCGAAGAACTATGGCTACACCTTC.

V gene TRBV2 combines with J gene TRBJ2-7, with 8 bases fitting TRBD1. CDR1 is SNHLY, CDR2 FYNNEI, per germline. J gave up 4 bases and V 5 bases, and 10 bases lay outside the gene matches. CDR3 length: 15 amino acids. The CDR3 DNA reads as TGTGCCAGCAGTTCTGACAGGGGCTCCCTTTACGAGCAGTACTTC. This sequence encodes CASSSDRGSLYEQYF.

The chain links TRBV7-8 to TRBJ1-1, with D unresolved. The CDR3 has 14 residues. Deletions cut 6 bases from V and 1 base from J, with 12 bases between. Germline V gives CDR1 SGHVS, CDR2 FQNEAQ. CDR3 coding DNA: TGTGCCAGCAGGGTTCTTCTCAGGAACACTGAAGCTTTCTTT. This sequence encodes CASRVLLRNTEAFF.